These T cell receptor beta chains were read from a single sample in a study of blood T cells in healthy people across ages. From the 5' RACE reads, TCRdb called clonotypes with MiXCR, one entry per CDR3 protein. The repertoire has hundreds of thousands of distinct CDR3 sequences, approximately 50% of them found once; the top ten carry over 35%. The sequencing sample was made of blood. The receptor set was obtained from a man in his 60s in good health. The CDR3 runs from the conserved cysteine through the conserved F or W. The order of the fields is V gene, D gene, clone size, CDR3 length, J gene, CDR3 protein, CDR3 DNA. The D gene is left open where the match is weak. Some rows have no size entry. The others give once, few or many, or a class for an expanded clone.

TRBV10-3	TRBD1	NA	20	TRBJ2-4	CAISESDGTAVSEPKNIQYF	TGTGCCATCAGTGAGTCGGACGGGACAGCCGTATCGGAACCCAAAAACATTCAGTACTTC
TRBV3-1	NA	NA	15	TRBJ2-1	CASSQDLSGSHEQFF	TGTGCCAGCAGCCAAGATTTGTCAGGGAGCCATGAGCAGTTCTTC
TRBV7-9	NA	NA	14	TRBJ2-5	CASSFWTPQETQYF	TGTGCCAGCAGCTTCTGGACTCCTCAAGAGACCCAGTACTTC
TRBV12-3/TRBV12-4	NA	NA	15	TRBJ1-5	CASNTQWGSNQPQHF	TGTGCCAGCAACACCCAATGGGGAAGCAATCAGCCCCAGCATTTT
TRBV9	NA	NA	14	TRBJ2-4	CASSVAGDKNIQYF	TGTGCCAGCAGCGTAGCAGGGGATAAAAACATTCAGTACTTC
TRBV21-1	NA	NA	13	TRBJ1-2	CASSKPPRGGYTF	TGTGCCAGCAGCAAACCCCCCCGGGGTGGCTACACCTTC
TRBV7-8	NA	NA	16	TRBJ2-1	CASSSGASGGGDEQFF	TGTGCCAGCAGCTCCGGAGCGAGCGGAGGGGGGGATGAGCAGTTCTTC
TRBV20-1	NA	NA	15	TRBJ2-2	CSARDVGAGTGELFF	TGCAGTGCTAGAGATGTGGGGGCTGGCACCGGGGAGCTGTTTTTT
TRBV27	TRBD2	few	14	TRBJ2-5	CASSPRLAGETQYF	TGTGCCAGCAGTCCTCGACTAGCCGGCGAGACCCAGTACTTC
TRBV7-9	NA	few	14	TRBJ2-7	CASSLAPNGREQYF	TGTGCCAGCAGCTTAGCCCCTAACGGGCGCGAGCAGTACTTC
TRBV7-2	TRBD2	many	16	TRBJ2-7	CASSLGVGTSGRGQYF	TGTGCCAGCAGCTTAGGGGTCGGGACTAGCGGCCGAGGGCAGTACTTC
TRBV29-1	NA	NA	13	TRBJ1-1	CSVTVGGFTEAFF	TGCAGCGTGACGGTCGGAGGATTCACTGAAGCTTTCTTT
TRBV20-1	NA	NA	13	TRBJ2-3	CSARGLTGDTQYF	TGCAGTGCTAGAGGCCTCACAGGGGATACGCAGTATTTT
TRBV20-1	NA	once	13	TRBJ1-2	CSASVGLNYGYTF	TGCAGTGCTAGCGTCGGGCTTAACTATGGCTACACCTTC
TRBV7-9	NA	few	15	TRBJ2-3	CASSLGRVGTDTQYF	TGTGCCAGCAGCTTAGGCAGGGTTGGCACAGATACGCAGTATTTT
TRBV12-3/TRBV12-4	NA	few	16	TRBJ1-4	CASSTTGTLMGGKLFF	TGTGCCAGCAGTACCACCGGGACCCTAATGGGGGGAAAACTGTTTTTT
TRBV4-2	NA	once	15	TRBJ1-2	CASSPGLAHNYGYTF	TGTGCCAGCAGCCCAGGGTTGGCGCACAACTATGGCTACACCTTC
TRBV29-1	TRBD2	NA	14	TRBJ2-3	CSVRTSGATDTQYF	TGCAGCGTTCGCACTAGCGGGGCCACAGATACGCAGTATTTT
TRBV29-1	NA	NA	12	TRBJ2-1	CSVEIGRTEQFF	TGCAGCGTTGAAATTGGCAGGACTGAGCAGTTCTTC
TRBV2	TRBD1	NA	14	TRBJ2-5	CASSEQGGTETQYF	TGTGCCAGCAGCGAACAGGGGGGTACGGAGACCCAGTACTTC
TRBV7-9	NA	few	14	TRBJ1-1	CASSPWTENTEAFF	TGTGCCAGCAGCCCGTGGACAGAGAACACTGAAGCTTTCTTT
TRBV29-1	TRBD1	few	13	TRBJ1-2	CSVLQGAHYGYTF	TGCAGCGTTCTACAGGGGGCTCACTATGGCTACACCTTC
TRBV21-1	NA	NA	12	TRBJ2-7	CAGGLFFYEQYF	TGTGCCGGGGGTCTTTTCTTCTACGAGCAGTACTTC
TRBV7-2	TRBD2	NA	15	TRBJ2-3	CASSSRTSGTDTQYF	TGTGCCAGCAGTTCCAGGACTAGCGGGACAGATACGCAGTATTTT
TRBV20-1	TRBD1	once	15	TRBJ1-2	CSARDSRQGASGYTF	TGCAGTGCTAGAGATTCTCGACAGGGGGCAAGCGGCTACACCTTC
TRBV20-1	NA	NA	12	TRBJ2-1	CSADPSRGEQFF	TGCAGTGCTGACCCTAGCCGCGGTGAGCAGTTCTTC
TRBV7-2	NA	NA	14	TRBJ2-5	CASSFRRGFETQYF	TGTGCCAGCAGCTTTAGGAGGGGTTTTGAGACCCAGTACTTC
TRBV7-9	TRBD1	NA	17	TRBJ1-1	CASSFKTGTGPRTEAFF	TGTGCCAGCAGCTTTAAAACCGGGACAGGGCCTAGGACTGAAGCTTTCTTT
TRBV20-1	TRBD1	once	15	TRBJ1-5	CSATETGMSNQPQHF	TGCAGTGCTACAGAGACAGGGATGAGCAATCAGCCCCAGCATTTT
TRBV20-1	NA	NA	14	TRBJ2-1	CSASTAISYNEQFF	TGCAGTGCTAGTACGGCAATCTCCTACAATGAGCAGTTCTTC
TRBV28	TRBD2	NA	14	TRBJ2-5	CACTERGGFETQYF	TGTGCCTGCACCGAGCGGGGGGGTTTCGAGACCCAGTACTTC
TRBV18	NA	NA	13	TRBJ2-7	CASSPDVFGEQYF	TGTGCCAGCTCACCGGACGTCTTTGGCGAGCAGTACTTC
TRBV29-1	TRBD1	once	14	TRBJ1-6	CSAEYRGSYSPLHF	TGCAGCGCCGAGTACAGGGGGAGTTATTCACCCCTCCACTTT
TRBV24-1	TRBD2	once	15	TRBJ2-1	CATSDTSGGANEQFF	TGTGCCACCAGTGACACTAGCGGGGGGGCCAATGAGCAGTTCTTC
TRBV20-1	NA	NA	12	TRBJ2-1	CSARRSASEQFF	TGCAGTGCTAGAAGGTCAGCGAGTGAGCAGTTCTTC
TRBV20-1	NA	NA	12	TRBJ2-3	CSAPSLTDTQYF	TGCAGTGCCCCCTCCCTCACAGATACGCAGTATTTT
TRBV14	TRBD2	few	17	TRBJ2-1	CASSHNPTSGGYNEQFF	TGTGCCAGCAGCCACAACCCGACTAGCGGGGGGTACAATGAGCAGTTCTTC
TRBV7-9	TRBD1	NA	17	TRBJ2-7	CASSPLSSGQGSYEQYF	TGTGCCAGCAGCCCCCTATCAAGTGGACAGGGCTCCTACGAGCAGTACTTC
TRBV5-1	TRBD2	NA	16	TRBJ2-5	CASSLLRGDPQETQYF	TGCGCCAGCAGCTTGTTGCGGGGGGACCCTCAAGAGACCCAGTACTTC
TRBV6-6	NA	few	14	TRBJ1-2	CASTPAERDYGYTF	TGTGCCAGCACCCCGGCAGAAAGGGACTATGGCTACACCTTC
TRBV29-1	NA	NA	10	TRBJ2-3	CSGRSDTQYF	TGCAGCGGGCGTTCCGATACGCAGTATTTT